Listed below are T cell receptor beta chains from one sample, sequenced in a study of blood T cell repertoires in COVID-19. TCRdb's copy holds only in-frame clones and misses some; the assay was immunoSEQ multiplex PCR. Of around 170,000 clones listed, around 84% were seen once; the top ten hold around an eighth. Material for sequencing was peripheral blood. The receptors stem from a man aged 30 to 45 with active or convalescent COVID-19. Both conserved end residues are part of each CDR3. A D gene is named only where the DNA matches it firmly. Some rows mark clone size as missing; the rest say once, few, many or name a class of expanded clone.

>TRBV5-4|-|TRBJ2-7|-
CASSAGATGAYEQYF
TGTGCCAGCAGCGCGGGGGCGACAGGGGCCTACGAGCAGTACTTC
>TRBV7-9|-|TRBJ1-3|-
CASSPGRWASGNTIYF
TGTGCCAGCAGCCCCGGTAGATGGGCCTCTGGAAACACCATATATTTT
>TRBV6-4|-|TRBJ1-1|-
CASRNRVSAFF
TGTGCCAGCAGGAACAGGGTATCGGCTTTCTTT
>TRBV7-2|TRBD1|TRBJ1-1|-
CASSQGGQANTEAFF
TGTGCCAGCAGTCAGGGGGGACAGGCGAACACTGAAGCTTTCTTT
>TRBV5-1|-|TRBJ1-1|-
CASSPWQGNTEAFF
TGCGCCAGCAGCCCCTGGCAGGGGAACACTGAAGCTTTCTTT
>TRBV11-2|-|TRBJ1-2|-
CASSQGPDGYTF
TGTGCCAGCAGTCAGGGTCCAGATGGCTACACCTTC
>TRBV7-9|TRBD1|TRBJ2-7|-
CASSVAKSGTVRSYEQYF
TGTGCCAGCAGCGTTGCGAAATCTGGGACAGTCCGCTCCTACGAGCAGTACTTC
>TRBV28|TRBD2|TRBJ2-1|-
CASSLERGAYNEQFF
TGTGCCAGCAGTTTGGAGCGGGGGGCTTACAATGAGCAGTTCTTC
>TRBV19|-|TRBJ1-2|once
CASSFYGATNYGYTF
TGTGCCAGTAGTTTCTACGGTGCTACTAACTATGGCTACACCTTC
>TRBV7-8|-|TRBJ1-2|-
CASSLNGRGYGYTF
TGTGCCAGCAGCTTAAACGGGCGGGGCTATGGCTACACCTTC
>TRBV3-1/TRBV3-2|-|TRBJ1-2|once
CASSQGQGGRGYTF
TGTGCCAGCAGCCAAGGGCAGGGAGGTCGTGGCTACACCTTC
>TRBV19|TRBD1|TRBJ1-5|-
CASSRQGPGEDQPQHF
TGTGCCAGTTCCAGACAGGGTCCAGGGGAGGATCAGCCCCAGCATTTT
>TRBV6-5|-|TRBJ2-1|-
CASSYAPSGEQFF
TGTGCCAGCAGTTACGCGCCCTCTGGTGAGCAGTTCTTC
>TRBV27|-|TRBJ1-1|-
CASSLWKTGNTEAFF
TGTGCCAGCAGTTTATGGAAGACGGGGAACACTGAAGCTTTCTTT
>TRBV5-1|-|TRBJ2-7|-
CASSVGTGTSYEQYF
TGCGCCAGCAGCGTTGGGACTGGCACGTCCTACGAGCAGTACTTC
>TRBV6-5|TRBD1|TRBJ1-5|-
CASSSLQGAGNQPQHF
TGTGCCAGCAGTTCCCTTCAGGGGGCCGGCAATCAGCCCCAGCATTTT
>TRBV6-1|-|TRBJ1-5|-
CASSVGASISNQPQHF
TGTGCCAGCAGTGTGGGGGCTTCCATTAGCAATCAGCCCCAGCATTTT
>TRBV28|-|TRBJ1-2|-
CASSFPLGGDYGYTF
TGTGCCAGCAGTTTCCCGCTCGGAGGGGACTATGGCTACACCTTC
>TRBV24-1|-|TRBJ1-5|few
CATSDFSGPRGQPQHF
TGTGCCACCAGTGATTTTTCGGGACCCAGGGGTCAGCCCCAGCATTTT